The clone carrying this TCR beta chain was counted many times. The antigen is unknown. The data were produced by immunoSEQ multiplex PCR, yet TCRdb's version contains in-frame clones alone and is incomplete. The sample includes tens of thousands of clones, none of them occurring once. This sample was included in a study of T cell clonality in common variable immunodeficiency. Notes on the study in general: CVID subjects shared fewer TCRbeta clones than healthy controls did. Fewer deletions and N-nucleotide insertions were reportedly seen in common variable immunodeficiency TCR beta sequences. Compared with healthy controls, CVID subjects showed increased TCRbeta clonality, mostly in about a third.

Caucasian heritage predominated among both patients and controls. This TCR came from a person aged 18 to 75 in good health. Specimen: peripheral blood mononuclear cells.

The CDR3 sequence is CAITDRGLSYEQYF. CDR3 DNA, as far as it was read: TGTGCCATCACCGACAGGGGGCTATCCTACGAG. The rearrangement joins TRBV10-3 to TRBJ2-7; 10 nucleotides agree with TRBD1. The read terminates 3 residues before the CDR3 end, so the remaining end is supplied by the germline J gene. V lost 7 bases and J lost 1; bases outside the gene matches: 4. This CDR3 contains 14 residues. Per germline, CDR1 ENHRY and CDR2 SYGVKD.